Given below is one T cell receptor beta chain in context. Its specificity is unknown. In germline, CDR1 is PRHDT, CDR2 FYEKMQ (reference sequence). This CDR3 has 16 amino acids. Trimming pared 6 bases from V and 1 base from J, leaving 13 bases between. These data are taken from a study of blood T cells in healthy people across ages. General study findings and limits: The unknown donor CMV status may have confounded expanded clonotype changes.

Samples each yielded at least 6 micrograms of total RNA. A second PCR, run for about 6 to 11 cycles, used a sample-barcoded 5' primer plus a J-beta primer mix. TCRdb re-called the 5' RACE reads with MiXCR, one entry per CDR3 protein. The table lists roughly 500,000 distinct CDR3 sequences, around 24% of them singletons, with around 10% in the top ten. Another study also made use of these data, one on T cells of mothers and their children.

The chain is built from TRBV13 and TRBJ2-6; D ambiguous. Sample: blood. This clonotype was sampled from a boy aged 5 to 17 in good health. CDR3 nucleotide sequence: TGTGCCAGCAGTCAGAAGATAATGTCTGGGGCCAACGTCCTGACTTTC. Amino acids: CASSQKIMSGANVLTF.